The clone carrying this T cell receptor beta chain was recorded only once. The antigen is undetermined. The naive CD8 fraction comprised CD45RO-negative cells positively selected for CCR7 and excluded terminally differentiated effector memory CD45RA+ cells. These data originate in a study of shared clonotypes between healthy human individuals. General study results and limits: In general, naive subsets displayed greater estimated richness than memory subsets did. The diversity represented, both genetic and in exposure history, was limited by few donors. At large depth, rarefaction still showed sorted-subset sequencing to be incomplete.

Germline V gene lookup returns CDR1 MGHRA and CDR2 YSYEKL. V lost 10 bases to trimming and J lost 5 bases; unmatched junction nucleotides: 13. The CDR3 length is 15 residues. The repertoire was sequenced with immunoSEQ multiplex PCR; TCRdb's copy has only in-frame clones and lacks some. Of around 620,000 clones listed, about 95% were seen once; the top ten hold around 0.11%. The J gene is TRBJ2-1, the V gene TRBV4-1; 8 positions agree with TRBD2. The sequence came from a woman younger than 45 in good health. What was sequenced was naive CD8+ T cells sorted from blood. The CDR3 loop is CANQKTGTSNNEQFF. As DNA, the CDR3 is TGCGCCAACCAGAAAACCGGGACTAGTAACAATGAGCAGTTCTTC.